This T cell receptor beta chain derives from a study of blood T cell repertoires in COVID-19. Trimming removed 4 bases from V and 1 base from J, with 10 bases in between. This CDR3 comprises 13 residues. The germline CDR1 and CDR2 sequences are SQVTM and ANQGSEA. Some clones are missing from TCRdb's copy, which holds only in-frame ones; the method was immunoSEQ multiplex PCR. The sample carries some 330,000 clones, 75% to 90% recorded once. The receptor's source is a woman in her forties or fifties who had recovered from COVID-19. Sequenced sample: PBMCs or T cells enriched from blood (not recorded which). The chain links TRBV29-1 to TRBJ1-1, with D tentatively TRBD1 (5 bases). CDR3 amino acids: CSVVGPQNTEAFF. DNA for the CDR3: TGCAGCGTTGTGGGGCCTCAGAACACTGAAGCTTTCTTT.